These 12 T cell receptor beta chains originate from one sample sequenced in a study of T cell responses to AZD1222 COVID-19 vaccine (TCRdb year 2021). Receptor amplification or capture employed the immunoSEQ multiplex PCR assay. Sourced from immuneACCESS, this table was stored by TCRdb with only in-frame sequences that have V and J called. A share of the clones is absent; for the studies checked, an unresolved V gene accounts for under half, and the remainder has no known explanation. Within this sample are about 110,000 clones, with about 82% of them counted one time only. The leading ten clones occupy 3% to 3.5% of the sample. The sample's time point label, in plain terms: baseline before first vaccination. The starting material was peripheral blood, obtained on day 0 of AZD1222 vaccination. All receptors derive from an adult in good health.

For the CDR3, the DNA is TGTGCCAGCAGTCCCATGACAGGAAAGGGCTACGAGCAGTACTTC. It translates to CASSPMTGKGYEQYF. This rearrangement joins TRBV27 to TRBJ2-7; possibly TRBD1 for D (6 bases). CDR1 is MNHEY, CDR2 SMNVEV, per germline (reference sequence). Deletions cut 5 bases from V and 3 bases from J, with 17 bases between. The CDR3 consists of 15 residues.

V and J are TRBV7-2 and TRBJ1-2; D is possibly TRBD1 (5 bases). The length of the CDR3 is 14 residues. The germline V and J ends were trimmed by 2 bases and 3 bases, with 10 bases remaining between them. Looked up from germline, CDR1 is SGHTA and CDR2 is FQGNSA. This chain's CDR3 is CASSLWGRDYGYTF. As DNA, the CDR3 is TGTGCCAGCAGCTTATGGGGCAGGGACTATGGCTACACCTTC.

The CDR3 spells CASSSTGLGTGELFF. The CDR3 nucleotides are TGTGCCAGCAGTTCGACAGGGCTAGGGACTGGGGAGCTGTTTTTT. V gene TRBV6-1 combines with J gene TRBJ2-2; a possible D gene is TRBD1 (7 bases). From germline, CDR1 is MNHNS and CDR2 SASEGT. The CDR3 has 15 residues. V lost 5 bases and J lost 8, with 18 bases in between.

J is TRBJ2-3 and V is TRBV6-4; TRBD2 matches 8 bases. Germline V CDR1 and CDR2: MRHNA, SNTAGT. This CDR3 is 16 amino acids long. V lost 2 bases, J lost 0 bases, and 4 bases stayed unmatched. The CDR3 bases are TGTGCCAGCAGTGACGCGGGGGGACCCAGCACAGATACGCAGTATTTT. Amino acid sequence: CASSDAGGPSTDTQYF.

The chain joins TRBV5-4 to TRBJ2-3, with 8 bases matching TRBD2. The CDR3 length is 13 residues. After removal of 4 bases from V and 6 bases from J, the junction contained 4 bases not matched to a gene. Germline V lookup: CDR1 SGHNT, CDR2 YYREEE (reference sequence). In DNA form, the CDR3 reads TGTGCCAGCAGCGCGGGGGGCATTGATACGCAGTATTTT. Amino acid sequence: CASSAGGIDTQYF.

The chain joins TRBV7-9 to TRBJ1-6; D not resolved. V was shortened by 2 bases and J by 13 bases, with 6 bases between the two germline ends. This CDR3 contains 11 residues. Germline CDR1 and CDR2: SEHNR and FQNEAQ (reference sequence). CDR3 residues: CASSLPSPLHF. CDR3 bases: TGTGCCAGCAGCTTACCCAGCCCCCTCCACTTT.

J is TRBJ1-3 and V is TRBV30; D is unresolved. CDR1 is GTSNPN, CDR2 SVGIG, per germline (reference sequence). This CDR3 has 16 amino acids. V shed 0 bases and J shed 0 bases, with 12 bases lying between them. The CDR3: CAWSVRWASSGNTIYF. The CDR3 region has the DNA TGTGCCTGGAGTGTACGGTGGGCTAGCTCTGGAAACACCATATATTTT.

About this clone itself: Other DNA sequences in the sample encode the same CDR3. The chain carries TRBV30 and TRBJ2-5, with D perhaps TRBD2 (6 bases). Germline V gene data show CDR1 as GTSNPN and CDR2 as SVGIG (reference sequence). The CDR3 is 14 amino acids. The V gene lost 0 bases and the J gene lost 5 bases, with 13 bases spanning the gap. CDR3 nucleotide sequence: TGTGCCTGGAGTGTAACTGGTGGGGGGGAGACCCAGTACTTC. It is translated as CAWSVTGGGETQYF.

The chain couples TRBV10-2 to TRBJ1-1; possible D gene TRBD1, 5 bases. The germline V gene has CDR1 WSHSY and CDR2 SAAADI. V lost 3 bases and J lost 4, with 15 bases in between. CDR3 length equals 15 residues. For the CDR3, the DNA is TGCGCCAGCAGTGATGGGGTCGGGGCTGGCACTGAAGCTTTCTTT. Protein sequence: CASSDGVGAGTEAFF.

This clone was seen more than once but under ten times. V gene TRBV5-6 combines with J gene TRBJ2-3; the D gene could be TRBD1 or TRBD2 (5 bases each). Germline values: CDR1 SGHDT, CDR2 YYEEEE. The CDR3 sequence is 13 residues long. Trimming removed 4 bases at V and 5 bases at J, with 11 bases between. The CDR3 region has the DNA TGTGCCAGCAGCGCCCAGGGAGTAGATACGCAGTATTTT. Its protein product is CASSAQGVDTQYF.

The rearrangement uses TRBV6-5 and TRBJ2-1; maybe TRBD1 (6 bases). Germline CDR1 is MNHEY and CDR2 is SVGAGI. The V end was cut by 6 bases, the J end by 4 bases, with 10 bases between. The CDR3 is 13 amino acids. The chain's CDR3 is CASRDSLYNEQFF. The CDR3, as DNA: TGTGCCAGCAGGGACAGCCTATACAATGAGCAGTTCTTC.

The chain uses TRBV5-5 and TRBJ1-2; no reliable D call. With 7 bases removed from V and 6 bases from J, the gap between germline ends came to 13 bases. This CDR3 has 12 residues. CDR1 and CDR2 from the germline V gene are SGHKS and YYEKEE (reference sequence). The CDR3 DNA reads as TGTGCCAGCGGACGTACCGGGGATGGCTACACCTTC. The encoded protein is CASGRTGDGYTF.